This T cell receptor beta chain derives from a study of T cell repertoires in cytomegalovirus infection. Study at large: HLA-B-restricted CMV epitopes that are well studied, plus recently identified HLA-C-restricted ones, were used by the study.

MiXCR, applied by TCRdb to the reads, yields one record per CDR3 protein. The data show 830,000 or so distinct CDR3 sequences, 30% to 35% seen once. This clonotype was seen a handful of times. Antigen specificity is unknown. Whole-study findings and limits: Across the ex vivo response, the dominant clonotypes were HLA-C-restricted CMV-specific TCR beta clonotypes. Carriage of CMV together with the relevant HLA was identifiable through cumulative public TCR beta family frequency.

After removal of 4 bases from V and 7 bases from J, the junction contained 8 bases not matched to a gene. Germline assignment: CDR1 MNHNY and CDR2 SVGAGI (reference sequence). The CDR3 has 15 amino acids. Sequences were derived from cultured CD8+ T cells from PBMCs, sampled from culture after CMV antigen stimulation. V gene TRBV6-6 combines with J gene TRBJ2-1; 9 bases are shared with TRBD2. This sequence originates from a human donor in good health (CMV status not recorded). Some clones in this sample may be carry-over from other donors' samples. The CDR3 bases are TGTGCCAGCAGTTTACCGGGACTAGCATTGAATGAGCAGTTCTTC. Translated, it gives CASSLPGLALNEQFF.